This TCR beta chain was profiled in a study of radiation and T cells in renal cell carcinoma. Libraries were prepared by immunoSEQ multiplex PCR; TCRdb keeps only in-frame clonotypes and omits some of them. This sample has approximately 92,000 clones, with 85% found just once. The time point was: blood 4 weeks post-SBRT, at nephrectomy. Treatment indicated: 15 Gy SBRT to primary tumor, nephrectomy 4 weeks later. Nephrectomy followed 15 Gy stereotactic body radiation by 4 weeks. Radiation-treated patients gave blood at baseline, week 2 and week 4. CDR1 is MDHEN, CDR2 SYDVKM, per germline. Deletions cut 9 bases from V and 3 bases from J, with 14 bases between. The CDR3 has 14 residues.

This clonotype was obtained from a man aged 50-59 years with renal cell carcinoma. Sample: blood, taken from a patient whose treatment included radiotherapy and nephrectomy. V is TRBV28 and J is TRBJ2-2; the D gene is possibly TRBD1 (5 bases). DNA for the CDR3: TGTGCCAGTGGGGCGGCGACTGACACCGGGGAGCTGTTTTTT. Translation gives CASGAATDTGELFF.